The 16 T cell receptor beta chains given below trace back to one sample, sequenced in a study of blood T cell repertoires in COVID-19. Assay: immunoSEQ multiplex PCR; the TCRdb copy retains only in-frame clones and omits some. There are 88,000 or so clones in the sample; 70% to 80% occur only once, and about 24% lies in the top ten. Material for sequencing was peripheral blood. The receptor set was obtained from a human donor in a cohort sampled during active COVID-19.

The chain uses TRBV27 and TRBJ2-7; 8 bases match TRBD1. This CDR3 contains 13 residues. Trimming cost V 7 bases and J 3 bases; bases outside gene matches: 5. The germline V gene encodes CDR1 MNHEY and CDR2 SMNVEV (reference sequence). The CDR3 sequence: CASKRQGNYEQYF. In nucleotides, the CDR3 is TGTGCCAGCAAACGACAGGGGAACTACGAGCAGTACTTC.

The V call is TRBV5-8, the J call TRBJ1-1; possible D gene TRBD1, 5 bases. Trimming pared 0 bases from V and 3 bases from J, leaving 12 bases between. The CDR3 totals 15 residues. The germline gives CDR1 SGHTS, CDR2 YDEGEE. The DNA of the CDR3 is TGTGCCAGCAGCTTGGAGTGGGGGGGTTACACTGAAGCTTTCTTT. Its translation: CASSLEWGGYTEAFF.

The chain carries TRBV5-4 and TRBJ2-1; 13 bases agree with TRBD2. Germline V gene data show CDR1 as SGHNT and CDR2 as YYREEE (reference sequence). V was clipped by 4 bases and J by 7 bases; unmatched bases: 11. There are 17 residues in the CDR3. The DNA for the CDR3 is TGTGCCAGCAGCCTACTAGCGGGAGGGCGGGGCGCAAATGAGCAGTTCTTC. Its protein product is CASSLLAGGRGANEQFF.

The gene calls are TRBV5-4 and TRBJ2-7; TRBD1 agrees at 11 bases. CDR3 length: 14 amino acids. Germline values: CDR1 SGHNT, CDR2 YYREEE (reference sequence). V shed 4 bases, J shed 4 bases, and the junction held 4 bases outside the gene matches. The CDR3 is CASSKDRGQYEQYF. The DNA for the CDR3 is TGTGCCAGCAGCAAGGACAGGGGGCAATACGAGCAGTACTTC.

The chain recombines TRBV7-8 with TRBJ2-7; D is unresolved. V lost 1 base and J 0 bases, leaving 16 bases between the germline ends. This CDR3 comprises 17 residues. Germline CDR1 is SGHVS and CDR2 is FQNEAQ. The CDR3 coding sequence is TGTGCCAGCAGCTTAGACTATAGGAGCCCCTACTCCTACGAGCAGTACTTC. It is translated as CASSLDYRSPYSYEQYF.

The table lists this clone with a count of one. This chain joins TRBV5-1 and TRBJ2-7; TRBD2 matches at 7 bases. This CDR3 has 14 residues. Trimming removed 3 bases from V and 6 bases from J; junction bases left unmatched: 9. The germline CDR1 and CDR2 sequences are SGHRS and YFSETQ. In DNA, the CDR3 is TGCGCCAGCAGCTACGGACTAGTACCGGCCGAGCAGTACTTC. It codes for CASSYGLVPAEQYF.

The J gene is TRBJ2-3, the V gene TRBV6-5, with 9 bases that match TRBD2. CDR1 is MNHEY and CDR2 is SVGAGI in the germline V gene. With 6 bases clipped from V and 4 bases from J, the junction kept 8 bases outside the gene matches. The CDR3 spans 15 residues. The CDR3 loop is CASRAGGPLSDTQYF. For the CDR3, the DNA is TGTGCCAGCAGGGCGGGAGGGCCTTTATCAGATACGCAGTATTTT.

The CDR3 bases are TGTGCCAGCGCCGGGGAACTGGGTATCGACTATGGCTACACCTTC. Amino acids: CASAGELGIDYGYTF. The chain has TRBV21-1 and TRBJ1-2. TRBV21-1 is a pseudogene. The CDR3 contains 15 residues.

This rearrangement joins TRBV19 to TRBJ1-3; TRBD1 might be the D (6 bases). Trimming removed 5 bases at V and 0 bases at J, with 11 bases between. This CDR3 is 15 amino acids long. Germline V gives CDR1 LNHDA, CDR2 SQIVND (reference sequence). The CDR3 DNA reads as TGTGCCAGTAGTGCTTTCAGGGGCTCTGGAAACACCATATATTTT. Translated, it gives CASSAFRGSGNTIYF.

This chain joins TRBV21-1 and TRBJ2-4; the table's D call, TRBD1, has no DNA check behind it. TRBV21-1 is listed as a pseudogene. The CDR3 totals 17 residues. The CDR3 bases are TGTGCCAGCAGCAAATCTTTACGGCAGGGGCTCAAAAACATTCAGTACTTC. Amino acids: CASSKSLRQGLKNIQYF.

The chain has TRBV2 and TRBJ2-1; TRBD2 aligns across 10 bases. The CDR3 covers 14 residues. Germline V gives CDR1 SNHLY, CDR2 FYNNEI. V gave up 7 bases and J gave up 8 bases; unmatched junction bases: 8. The CDR3: CASNGLAASDEQFF. The CDR3, as DNA: TGTGCCAGCAACGGACTAGCGGCCAGCGATGAGCAGTTCTTC.

The rearrangement links TRBV6-5 to TRBJ2-2; 9 bases are shared with TRBD1. This CDR3 has 14 residues. V lost 3 bases to trimming and J lost 6 bases; unmatched junction nucleotides: 2. Germline V CDR1 and CDR2: MNHEY, SVGAGI. This chain's CDR3 is CASSYRTGAGELFF. CDR3 bases: TGTGCCAGCAGTTATAGGACAGGGGCCGGGGAGCTGTTTTTT.

This chain links TRBV3-1 (or the pseudogene TRBV3-2) with TRBJ1-6; no clear D. Germline V CDR1 and CDR2: LGHDT, YNNKEL (reference sequence). The CDR3 runs 14 residues. The V and J ends lost 4 bases and 8 bases respectively, with 12 bases between them. The CDR3 DNA reads as TGTGCCAGCAGCCGAGTGGGTGGAGATTCACCCCTCCACTTT. Protein: CASSRVGGDSPLHF.

The chain carries TRBV5-1 and TRBJ2-1, with 8 bases identical to TRBD2. CDR3 size: 14 residues. V was clipped by 6 bases and J by 0 bases; unmatched bases: 2. The germline CDR1 and CDR2 sequences are SGHRS and YFSETQ. CDR3 sequence (DNA): TGCGCCAGCACCCTAGCGGGCTCCTACAATGAGCAGTTCTTC. It encodes CASTLAGSYNEQFF. Full variable domain (rest looked up from reference TRBV5-1 and TRBJ2-1): KAGVTQTPRYLIKTRGQQVTLSCSPISGHRSVSWYQQTPGQGLQFLFEYFSETQRNKGNFPGRFSGRQFSNSRSEMNVSTLELGDSALYLCASTLAGSYNEQFFGPGTRLTVL.

The chain has TRBV19 and TRBJ2-2; 7 bases match TRBD1. The J segment lost 1 base and the V segment lost 5 bases, leaving 7 bases of the junction unmatched. CDR1 is LNHDA and CDR2 is SQIVND in the germline V gene (reference sequence). The CDR3 extends over 16 amino acids. The CDR3 is CASSPGPGGNTGELFF. The CDR3 nucleotides are TGTGCCAGTAGTCCCGGACCAGGGGGGAACACCGGGGAGCTGTTTTTT.

V gene TRBV19 combines with J gene TRBJ2-7, with D possibly TRBD2 on 7 matching bases. V was cut by 3 bases and J by 2 bases, with 14 bases left in between. Germline CDR1 is LNHDA and CDR2 is SQIVND (reference sequence). The CDR3 is made up of 15 amino acids. CDR3 bases: TGTGCCAGTAGTATCTTGAGGGGGAGGGCCTACGAGCAGTACTTC. Its protein is CASSILRGRAYEQYF.